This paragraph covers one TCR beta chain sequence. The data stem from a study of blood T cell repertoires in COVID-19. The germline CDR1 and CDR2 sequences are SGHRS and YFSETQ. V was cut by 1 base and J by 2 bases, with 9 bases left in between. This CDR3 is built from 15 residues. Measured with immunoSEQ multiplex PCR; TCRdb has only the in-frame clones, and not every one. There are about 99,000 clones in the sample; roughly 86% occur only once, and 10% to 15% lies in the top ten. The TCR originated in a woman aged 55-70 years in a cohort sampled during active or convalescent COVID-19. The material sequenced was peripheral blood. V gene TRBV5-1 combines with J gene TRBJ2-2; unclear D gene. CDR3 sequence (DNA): TGCGCCAGCAGCTTGAGTCAGACTAACACCGGGGAGCTGTTTTTT. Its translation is CASSLSQTNTGELFF.